One sample yielded the 13 T cell receptor beta chains listed below, sequenced in a study of blood T cells in healthy people across ages. Primers used in a second PCR of roughly 7 to 12 cycles were a sample-barcoded 5' primer and a J-beta primer mix. TCRdb redid the calling of the 5' RACE reads with MiXCR, one entry per CDR3 protein. The data show fewer than 1 million distinct CDR3 sequences, 44% seen once. Source material: blood. The receptors come from a man between 60 and 75 years old in good health.

This clonotype was detected only a few times. V usage is TRBV29-1 and J usage is TRBJ1-1; TRBD1 matches at 7 bases. The V gene's germline CDR1 is SQVTM and CDR2 ANQGSEA. CDR3 length: 13 amino acids. Trimming took 6 bases from V and 1 from J; bases not matched to a gene: 5. CDR3 protein: CSVVQGSNTEAFF. The CDR3 region has the DNA TGCAGCGTAGTACAGGGGTCGAACACTGAAGCTTTCTTT. The entire variable domain, with the rest obtained from reference TRBV29-1 and TRBJ1-1, is as follows: SAVISQKPSRDICQRGTSLTIQCQVDSQVTMMFWYRQQPGQSLTLIATANQGSEATYESGFVIDKFPISRPNLTFSTLTVSNMSPEDSSIYLCSVVQGSNTEAFFGQGTRLTVV.

This sequence joins TRBV20-1 and TRBJ2-3; D may match TRBD1 or TRBD2 (6 bases each). Trimming cost V 5 bases and J 1 base, with 19 bases left between them. CDR1 is DFQATT, CDR2 SNEGSKA, per germline (reference sequence). This CDR3 has 16 amino acids. As DNA, the CDR3 is TGCAGTGCTCACCCCCCTGAGGGGGAGGGCACAGATACGCAGTATTTT. The encoded protein is CSAHPPEGEGTDTQYF.

This clonotype was counted a single time. This chain joins TRBV4-1 and TRBJ1-4; D might be TRBD1 (5 bases). V lost 1 base, J lost 2 bases, and 8 bases lay in between. CDR1 and CDR2 (germline): MGHRA, YSYEKL. CDR3 length equals 15 residues. Written as DNA, the CDR3 is TGCGCCAGCAGCCAAGTCTGGGGGACTAATGAAAAACTGTTTTTT. It codes for CASSQVWGTNEKLFF.

V is TRBV6-1 and J is TRBJ2-1; TRBD2 agrees at 9 bases. V was clipped by 10 bases and J by 3 bases; unmatched bases: 13. The CDR3 covers 16 residues. The germline CDR1 and CDR2 sequences are MNHNS and SASEGT. The CDR3 spells CANNWAGGSIYNEQFF. DNA for the CDR3: TGTGCCAACAACTGGGCGGGAGGGAGTATCTACAATGAGCAGTTCTTC.

This chain connects TRBV5-1 to TRBJ1-1, with TRBD1 matching 11 bases. Germline CDR1 SGHRS, CDR2 YFSETQ. The CDR3 is 15 amino acids. V lost 4 bases to trimming and J lost 4 bases; unmatched junction nucleotides: 6. CDR3 sequence reads: CASSPTGQGATEAFF. The CDR3 DNA reads as TGCGCCAGCAGCCCCACCGGACAGGGGGCCACTGAAGCTTTCTTT.

The chain carries TRBV3-1 and TRBJ1-6; D gene unclear. Germline CDR1 is LGHDT and CDR2 is YNNKEL (reference sequence). Trimming left V 4 bases short and J 5 bases short, with 12 bases between. This CDR3 contains 15 residues. The DNA of the CDR3 is TGTGCCAGCAGCCCTGACGCAGCGAATAATTCACCCCTCCACTTT. It is translated as CASSPDAANNSPLHF.

This clonotype turned up a few times. The rearrangement uses TRBV5-1 and TRBJ2-3; 7 nucleotides align to TRBD1. V lost 3 bases to trimming and J lost 2 bases; unmatched junction nucleotides: 6. Germline V gene data show CDR1 as SGHRS and CDR2 as YFSETQ. This CDR3 region has 15 residues. CDR3 in DNA: TGCGCCAGCAGCTCGACAGGGTTAAACACAGATACGCAGTATTTT. This sequence encodes CASSSTGLNTDTQYF.

V usage is TRBV12-3 or TRBV12-4 and J usage is TRBJ2-7, with D uncertain. Trimming took off 6 bases at V and 2 bases at J, with 14 bases between the two ends. The CDR3 is made up of 14 amino acids. The CDR3 nucleotides read TGTGCCAGCAGCCTCCAGGTTGCTACCTACGAGCAGTACTTC. The encoded protein is CASSLQVATYEQYF.

J is TRBJ1-2 and V is TRBV29-1, with D perhaps TRBD1 (6 bases). CDR3 length: 12 residues. Trimming took off 7 bases at V and 6 bases at J, with 15 bases between the two ends. Germline V gives CDR1 SQVTM, CDR2 ANQGSEA. The CDR3 here is CSGVQGGDGYTF. DNA for the CDR3: TGCAGCGGCGTACAGGGAGGGGATGGCTACACCTTC.

The gene calls are TRBV7-3 and TRBJ1-1; D possibly corresponds to TRBD1 (5 bases). Germline V lookup: CDR1 SGHTA, CDR2 FQGTGA. Trimming left V 1 base short and J 1 base short, with 19 bases between. The CDR3 consists of 18 residues. The CDR3 reads CASSLMGLDGSGNTEAFF. CDR3 DNA: TGTGCCAGCAGCTTAATGGGGCTGGACGGTAGTGGGAACACTGAAGCTTTCTTT.

This clonotype appeared many times. The chain combines TRBV29-1 with TRBJ2-1; D is unclear. V was clipped by 4 bases and J by 2 bases, with 15 bases between them. The CDR3 length is 15 residues. CDR1 SQVTM and CDR2 ANQGSEA come from the germline V gene. CDR3 loop: CSVVPPVTPYNEQFF. The CDR3, as DNA: TGCAGCGTTGTGCCCCCGGTTACTCCCTACAATGAGCAGTTCTTC.

This clonotype was seen more than once but under ten times. The V call is TRBV2, the J call TRBJ1-2; 9 nucleotides align to TRBD1. V lost 0 bases to trimming and J lost 6 bases; unmatched junction nucleotides: 5. Germline lookup yields CDR1 SNHLY and CDR2 FYNNEI. The CDR3 extends over 15 amino acids. CDR3 bases: TGTGCCAGCAGTGAAGCGCCGACAGGGGGTAATGGCTACACCTTC. Its translation is CASSEAPTGGNGYTF.

The V gene is TRBV7-9, the J gene TRBJ2-1; tentatively, D is TRBD1 or TRBD2 (5 bases each). Trimming removed 3 bases at V and 2 bases at J, with 14 bases between. This CDR3 region has 16 residues. CDR1 SEHNR and CDR2 FQNEAQ come from the germline V gene (reference sequence). This CDR3 reads CASSLGIGAPYNEQFF. The CDR3, as DNA: TGTGCCAGCAGCTTGGGAATCGGGGCCCCCTACAATGAGCAGTTCTTC. Based on the CDR3 plus reference TRBV7-9 and TRBJ2-1, the full variable domain is DTGVSQNPRHKITKRGQNVTFRCDPISEHNRLYWYRQTLGQGPEFLTYFQNEAQLEKSRLLSDRFSAERPKGSFSTLEIQRTEQGDSAMYLCASSLGIGAPYNEQFFGPGTRLTVL.